This TCR beta chain was recovered during a study of regulatory T cells in long-lasting Graves disease. Both iRepertoire HTBI primers and Arm-PCR of CDR3 regions were used to build the TCR beta libraries. TCRdb re-analysed the multiplex PCR reads in MiXCR, keeping a single row per CDR3 protein. Among about 320,000 distinct CDR3 sequences listed, about 18% were seen once. Germline assignment: CDR1 LNHDA and CDR2 SQIVND (reference sequence). V shed 6 bases and J 5 bases; nucleotides not matched to a gene: 14. The CDR3 extends over 16 amino acids. This clonotype was seen many times. Time point of the sample: newly diagnosed GD, antithyroid drugs for less than 3 months. PBMC-extracted RNA yielded the TCR library. EDTA tubes collected 7.5 to 9.5 milliliters of peripheral blood.

The material sequenced was peripheral blood mononuclear cells (PBMCs), taken at new diagnosis, from a patient treated with antithyroid drugs. The sequence was collected from a female donor with Graves disease. This rearrangement joins TRBV19 to TRBJ1-1; 8 bases are shared with TRBD1. The CDR3 DNA is TGTGCCAGTAGCATCGGCCCAGGGGGCGTGATAACTGAAGCTTTCTTT. Translation: CASSIGPGGVITEAFF.